The source of this T cell receptor beta chain is a study of blood T cell repertoires in COVID-19. Study-level information: Samples taken during acute and convalescent COVID-19 were collected in the United States, Italy and Spain. T cells, B-cell-depleted T cells, or PBMCs supplied cDNA or gDNA.

Original processing notes: Researchers report that nucleated cell counts were estimated from reference gene primer amplification. The protocol was immunoSEQ multiplex PCR, while the TCRdb copy is restricted to in-frame clones and leaves out a portion. V and J calls and clone size are as listed in that table; D and trimming were resolved from the DNA. The table lists 85,000 to 110,000 clones, approximately 84% of them singletons. Germline CDR1 reads SGHTA; CDR2 reads FQGNSA. V dropped 10 bases and J dropped 3 bases, with 18 bases sitting between them. The CDR3 contains 14 residues. Sample: peripheral blood. The gene calls are TRBV7-2 and TRBJ2-5, with unresolved D. This TCR came from a human donor in a cohort sampled during active COVID-19. CDR3 coding DNA: TGTGCCACCGCTCCGAGGCGGAGCGAAGAGACCCAGTACTTC. This codes for CATAPRRSEETQYF. Based on the CDR3 plus reference TRBV7-2 and TRBJ2-5, the full variable domain is GAGVSQSPSNKVTEKGKDVELRCDPISGHTALYWYRQSLGQGLEFLIYFQGNSAPDKSGLPSDRFSAERTGGSVSTLTIQRTQQEDSAVYLCATAPRRSEETQYFGPGTRLLVL.